The clone carrying this T cell receptor (beta chain) occurred many times. Its antigen is as yet unknown. This sample was taken from a study of response to subunit inactivated influenza vaccine. This CDR3 has 16 residues. In germline, CDR1 is SNHLY, CDR2 FYNNEI. V lost 6 bases, J lost 3 bases, and 8 bases stayed unmatched. Findings and caveats of the study: There was a suggestion from the authors that each seasonal influenza vaccination recruits few new T cells.

TCRdb used MiXCR to reprocess the RT-PCR reads, holding one entry per CDR3 protein. This sample yields more than 150,000 distinct CDR3 sequences, of which around 9.2% are seen a single time; roughly a tenth belongs to the top ten. This sequence was found in a man in his forties or fifties who received an inactivated influenza vaccine. The chain joins TRBV2 to TRBJ2-3; 11 nucleotides agree with TRBD2. The sequences come from non-naive T cells sorted from PBMCs, collected on the day of vaccination. CDR3 DNA: TGTGCCAGCAGCCCCCTAGGACTAGCGGGTACAGATACGCAGTATTTT. Translation: CASSPLGLAGTDTQYF.